Described below is a single T cell receptor beta chain sequence and its context. The germline V gene encodes CDR1 LNHDA and CDR2 SQIVND (reference sequence). V shed 5 bases, J shed 4 bases, and the junction held 8 bases outside the gene matches. This CDR3 is built from 15 residues. Sequencing used immunoSEQ multiplex PCR; TCRdb keeps in-frame clones, though not all of them. The sample lists about 520,000 clones, approximately 83% seen once, with 3.2% in the top ten. The data originate from a study of blood T cell repertoires in COVID-19. The chain joins TRBV19 to TRBJ2-1; 7 bases map to TRBD2. Material: peripheral blood. This sequence was found in a human donor in a cohort sampled during active COVID-19. For the CDR3, the DNA is TGTGCCAGTAGTCCTAGCGGAGATTTGTACAATGAGCAGTTCTTC. It is translated as CASSPSGDLYNEQFF.